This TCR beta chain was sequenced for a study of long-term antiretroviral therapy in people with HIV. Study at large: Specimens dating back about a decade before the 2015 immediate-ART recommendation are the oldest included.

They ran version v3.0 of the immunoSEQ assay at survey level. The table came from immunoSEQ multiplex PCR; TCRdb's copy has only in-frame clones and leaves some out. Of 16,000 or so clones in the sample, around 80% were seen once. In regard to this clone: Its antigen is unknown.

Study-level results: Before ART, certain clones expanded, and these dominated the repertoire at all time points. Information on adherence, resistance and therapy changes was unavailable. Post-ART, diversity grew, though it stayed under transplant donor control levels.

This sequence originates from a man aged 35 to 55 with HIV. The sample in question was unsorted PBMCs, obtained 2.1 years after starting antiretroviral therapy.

CDR3 in amino acids: CASSLGQGWETQYF. CDR3 nucleotide sequence: TGTGCCAGCAGCTTAGGGCAGGGATGGGAGACCCAGTACTTC. The chain uses TRBV7-9 and TRBJ2-5; TRBD1 might be the D (5 bases). The CDR3 is 14 amino acids. Trimming cost V 1 base and J 5 bases, with 11 bases left between them. CDR1 and CDR2 (germline): SEHNR, FQNEAQ (reference sequence).